These T cell receptor beta chains were read from a single sample in a study of shared clonotypes between healthy human individuals. Using immunoSEQ multiplex PCR, the repertoire was profiled, and TCRdb retains in-frame clones only, with some absent. The table includes under 1,100,000 clones, about 70% detected once. The sequenced sample was memory CD4+ T cells sorted from blood. These receptors came from a man between 18 and 29 years old in good health. The CDR3 runs from the conserved cysteine through the conserved F or W. Fields, in order: clone size, D gene, V gene, J gene, CDR3 protein, CDR3 DNA. A D gene is named only where the DNA matches it firmly. Clone size, where shown, is once, few, many, or a class for clones that have expanded.

clone size: -; D gene: TRBD1; V gene: TRBV19; J gene: TRBJ1-2; CDR3 protein: CASSRDRFYGYTF; CDR3 DNA: TGTGCCAGTAGTAGGGACAGATTCTATGGCTACACCTTC
clone size: -; D gene: -; V gene: TRBV5-1; J gene: TRBJ1-4; CDR3 protein: CASSFDIGEKLFF; CDR3 DNA: TGCGCCAGCAGCTTTGATATTGGGGAAAAACTGTTTTTT
clone size: -; D gene: -; V gene: TRBV28; J gene: TRBJ2-4; CDR3 protein: CASSPVRGRQGLAKNIQYF; CDR3 DNA: TGTGCCAGCAGCCCGGTTAGGGGCCGACAGGGACTAGCCAAAAACATTCAGTACTTC
clone size: once; D gene: -; V gene: TRBV7-2; J gene: TRBJ1-5; CDR3 protein: CASSLLTGSGQPQHF; CDR3 DNA: TGTGCCAGCAGCTTACTTACAGGGTCTGGTCAGCCCCAGCATTTT
clone size: -; D gene: -; V gene: TRBV4-3; J gene: TRBJ2-3; CDR3 protein: CASSQDYADTQYF; CDR3 DNA: TGCGCCAGCAGCCAAGATTATGCAGATACGCAGTATTTT
clone size: -; D gene: -; V gene: TRBV4-3; J gene: TRBJ1-5; CDR3 protein: CASSQSLTVYSNQPQHF; CDR3 DNA: TGCGCCAGCAGCCAATCCCTCACGGTTTATAGCAATCAGCCCCAGCATTTT
clone size: -; D gene: -; V gene: TRBV5-1; J gene: TRBJ2-1; CDR3 protein: CASSYGGLGEQFF; CDR3 DNA: TGCGCCAGCAGCTACGGGGGTCTAGGTGAGCAGTTCTTC
clone size: -; D gene: TRBD1; V gene: TRBV7-2; J gene: TRBJ1-5; CDR3 protein: CASSLNRGRNQPQHF; CDR3 DNA: TGTGCCAGCAGCTTGAACAGGGGACGCAATCAGCCCCAGCATTTT
clone size: once; D gene: -; V gene: TRBV5-8; J gene: TRBJ2-7; CDR3 protein: CASTDGGLAYEQYF; CDR3 DNA: TGTGCCAGCACCGACGGGGGGCTGGCCTACGAGCAGTACTTC
clone size: few; D gene: -; V gene: TRBV5-1; J gene: TRBJ2-2; CDR3 protein: CASSSVPTGELFF; CDR3 DNA: TGCGCCAGCAGCTCCGTACCCACCGGGGAGCTGTTTTTT
clone size: -; D gene: TRBD2; V gene: TRBV18; J gene: TRBJ2-1; CDR3 protein: CASSPAGGGGEQFF; CDR3 DNA: TGTGCCAGCTCCCCCGCGGGAGGGGGCGGTGAGCAGTTCTTC
clone size: once; D gene: -; V gene: TRBV18; J gene: TRBJ1-2; CDR3 protein: CASSPQDNYGYTF; CDR3 DNA: TGTGCCAGCTCTCCACAGGATAACTATGGCTACACCTTC
clone size: -; D gene: -; V gene: TRBV5-4; J gene: TRBJ1-4; CDR3 protein: CASSSQGFLNEKLFF; CDR3 DNA: TGTGCCAGCAGCTCCCAGGGGTTTCTTAATGAAAAACTGTTTTTT
clone size: -; D gene: -; V gene: TRBV11-2; J gene: TRBJ2-1; CDR3 protein: CASSSQGNEQFF; CDR3 DNA: TGTGCCAGCAGCTCCCAGGGGAATGAGCAGTTCTTC
clone size: -; D gene: -; V gene: TRBV6-8; J gene: TRBJ1-5; CDR3 protein: CASGNQPQHF; CDR3 DNA: TGTGCCTCGGGGAATCAGCCCCAGCATTTT
clone size: few; D gene: -; V gene: TRBV7-2; J gene: TRBJ2-1; CDR3 protein: CASSATSYNEQFF; CDR3 DNA: TGTGCCAGCAGCGCTACTAGTTACAATGAGCAGTTCTTC
clone size: few; D gene: TRBD1; V gene: TRBV5-6; J gene: TRBJ2-7; CDR3 protein: CASSSTGGFVEQYF; CDR3 DNA: TGTGCCAGCAGCTCGACAGGGGGGTTCGTCGAGCAGTACTTC
clone size: -; D gene: -; V gene: TRBV5-1; J gene: TRBJ2-7; CDR3 protein: CASSLRTLAGEQYF; CDR3 DNA: TGCGCCAGCAGCCTTAGGACCTTGGCGGGCGAGCAGTACTTC
clone size: -; D gene: -; V gene: TRBV7-2; J gene: TRBJ1-2; CDR3 protein: CASRGTGSNYGYTF; CDR3 DNA: TGTGCCAGCAGGGGAACAGGGTCGAACTATGGCTACACCTTC
clone size: -; D gene: -; V gene: TRBV5-1; J gene: TRBJ2-5; CDR3 protein: CASSYTGTLETQYF; CDR3 DNA: TGCGCCAGCAGTTATACCGGGACACTAGAGACCCAGTACTTC
clone size: -; D gene: -; V gene: TRBV18; J gene: TRBJ2-5; CDR3 protein: CASSRARGETQYF; CDR3 DNA: TGTGCCAGCTCACGTGCAAGGGGGGAGACCCAGTACTTC
clone size: -; D gene: TRBD2; V gene: TRBV10-3; J gene: TRBJ2-1; CDR3 protein: CAIRSGGDSYNEQFF; CDR3 DNA: TGTGCCATCAGAAGCGGGGGGGACTCCTACAATGAGCAGTTCTTC
clone size: -; D gene: TRBD1; V gene: TRBV27; J gene: TRBJ2-5; CDR3 protein: CASSSYQQGDETQYF; CDR3 DNA: TGTGCCAGCAGTTCCTATCAACAGGGGGATGAGACCCAGTACTTC
clone size: -; D gene: TRBD1; V gene: TRBV10-2; J gene: TRBJ1-5; CDR3 protein: CASGTGQGQPQHF; CDR3 DNA: TGCGCCAGCGGGACAGGGCAAGGTCAGCCCCAGCATTTT
clone size: -; D gene: TRBD2; V gene: TRBV5-6; J gene: TRBJ2-3; CDR3 protein: CASSALAGVTDTQYF; CDR3 DNA: TGTGCCAGCAGCGCCCTAGCGGGGGTCACAGATACGCAGTATTTT
clone size: -; D gene: -; V gene: TRBV2; J gene: TRBJ2-7; CDR3 protein: CASSEAPLGLSYEQYF; CDR3 DNA: TGTGCCAGCAGTGAAGCGCCTTTAGGGCTCTCCTACGAGCAGTACTTC
clone size: -; D gene: TRBD1; V gene: TRBV6-5; J gene: TRBJ1-2; CDR3 protein: CASRGTDRGGYTF; CDR3 DNA: TGTGCCAGCAGAGGGACGGACAGGGGTGGCTACACCTTC
clone size: -; D gene: -; V gene: TRBV7-2; J gene: TRBJ2-1; CDR3 protein: CASSLGSGLQYNEQFF; CDR3 DNA: TGTGCCAGCAGCTTAGGAAGCGGACTCCAGTACAATGAGCAGTTCTTC
clone size: once; D gene: -; V gene: TRBV11-2; J gene: TRBJ2-3; CDR3 protein: CASSLEAHTQYF; CDR3 DNA: TGTGCCAGCAGCTTAGAGGCCCATACGCAGTATTTT
clone size: -; D gene: -; V gene: TRBV4-3; J gene: TRBJ2-7; CDR3 protein: CASSLERAYEQYF; CDR3 DNA: TGCGCCAGCAGCCTGGAACGAGCCTACGAGCAGTACTTC
clone size: -; D gene: TRBD1; V gene: TRBV6-1; J gene: TRBJ1-5; CDR3 protein: CATIYQGGNQPQHF; CDR3 DNA: TGTGCCACCATATATCAGGGGGGCAATCAGCCCCAGCATTTT
clone size: -; D gene: TRBD1; V gene: TRBV5-4; J gene: TRBJ2-2; CDR3 protein: CASSLAGTGARGELFF; CDR3 DNA: TGTGCCAGCAGCTTGGCCGGGACAGGGGCAAGGGGGGAGCTGTTTTTT
clone size: few; D gene: TRBD1; V gene: TRBV10-1; J gene: TRBJ1-2; CDR3 protein: CASGGDSYGYTF; CDR3 DNA: TGCGCCAGCGGGGGGGACAGCTATGGCTACACCTTC
clone size: -; D gene: -; V gene: TRBV5-4; J gene: TRBJ2-7; CDR3 protein: CASSTQGKTGQYF; CDR3 DNA: TGTGCCAGCAGCACCCAGGGGAAAACTGGGCAGTACTTC
clone size: -; D gene: TRBD2; V gene: TRBV9; J gene: TRBJ2-3; CDR3 protein: CASSEKLAGYTDTQYF; CDR3 DNA: TGTGCCAGCAGCGAGAAATTAGCGGGGTACACAGATACGCAGTATTTT
clone size: few; D gene: -; V gene: TRBV27; J gene: TRBJ2-7; CDR3 protein: CASSLGARYYEQYF; CDR3 DNA: TGTGCCAGCAGTTTAGGGGCACGATACTACGAGCAGTACTTC
clone size: -; D gene: -; V gene: TRBV10-3; J gene: TRBJ2-7; CDR3 protein: CAIAWDRRSEQYF; CDR3 DNA: TGTGCCATCGCATGGGACCGGAGGAGCGAGCAGTACTTC
clone size: once; D gene: -; V gene: TRBV2; J gene: TRBJ2-5; CDR3 protein: CASSDRGRYLLGQQETQYF; CDR3 DNA: TGTGCCAGCAGTGATAGAGGACGGTATCTTCTCGGACAGCAAGAGACCCAGTACTTC
clone size: -; D gene: TRBD2; V gene: TRBV4-1; J gene: TRBJ2-7; CDR3 protein: CASSQVLTSGGHYEQYF; CDR3 DNA: TGCGCCAGCAGCCAAGTTCTGACTAGCGGGGGGCACTACGAGCAGTACTTC
clone size: -; D gene: -; V gene: TRBV6-5; J gene: TRBJ2-3; CDR3 protein: CASSLGGPGTDTQYF; CDR3 DNA: TGTGCCAGCAGCCTCGGGGGCCCCGGGACAGATACGCAGTATTTT